This TCR beta chain was sequenced for a study of cytomegalovirus exposure and HLA in healthy donors. A remark on this clone: The antigen is not known.

Amplification used 60 Vbeta primers and 13 Jbeta primers. This table comes from immunoSEQ multiplex PCR, and its TCRdb copy is limited to in-frame clones, with some not included. This listing includes 80,000 to 100,000 clones. Looked up from germline, CDR1 is SGHAT and CDR2 is FQNNGV. The CDR3 spans 15 residues. V lost 5 bases to trimming and J lost 4 bases; unmatched junction nucleotides: 8. General study points: An ancestry cluster, one associated with Asian ancestry, reportedly showed fewer N-insertions than the approximately 670-donor mean in a later analysis. Within an earlier analysis, most TCR beta V segments proved productive either about 90% or about 30% of the time.

Although they were nominally healthy when sampled, donors likely had unrecorded immune exposures. Specimen: PBMCs. This rearrangement joins TRBV11-2 to TRBJ1-1; 9 nucleotides agree with TRBD1. The receptor comes from a woman in her twenties or thirties in good health and CMV-seronegative. The CDR3 bases are TGTGCCAGCAGCGCACAGACAGGGGGAGGCACTGAAGCTTTCTTT. The encoded protein is CASSAQTGGGTEAFF.